This entry lists 10 T cell receptor beta chains sequenced from one sample in a study of human T cells and chemical hapten exposure. Blood, whole and unfractionated, served as the source for total RNA extraction. During construction of the library, unique molecular identifiers were attached to individual cDNA molecules for quantitative, reproducible TCR counting. TCRdb re-analysed the reads in MiXCR, keeping a single row per CDR3 protein. The sample holds about 3,100 distinct CDR3 sequences, nearly 50% seen once. The specimen was whole blood. Every receptor here comes from a human donor who had alopecia or was a healthy volunteer (not recorded which). Some clones in this sample may be carry-over from other donors' samples. This table probably holds off-target reads from a library built for another chain.

This clonotype appeared a few times. The chain carries TRBV7-6 and TRBJ2-1; the D is unclear. V shed 5 bases and J shed 5 bases, with 16 bases lying between them. There are 15 residues in the CDR3. Germline CDR1 reads SGHVS; CDR2 reads FNYEAQ. The CDR3 loop reads CASSPSNGWDNEQFF. In nucleotides, the CDR3 is TGTGCCAGCAGCCCGTCAAACGGTTGGGACAATGAGCAGTTCTTC. The variable domain in full, completed from reference TRBV7-6 and TRBJ2-1, reads GAGVSQSPRYKVTKRGQDVALRCDPISGHVSLYWYRQALGQGPEFLTYFNYEAQQDKSGLPNDRFSAERPEGSISTLTIQRTEQRDSAMYRCASSPSNGWDNEQFFGPGTRLTVL.

The rearrangement joins TRBV28 to TRBJ2-7; D remains ambiguous. V was clipped by 2 bases and J by 4 bases, with 6 bases between them. The germline gives CDR1 MDHEN, CDR2 SYDVKM. The CDR3 covers 12 residues. The CDR3 protein is CASSLSWYEQYF. In nucleotides, the CDR3 is TGTGCCAGCAGTTTAAGCTGGTACGAGCAGTACTTC.

The sample holds a few counts of this clonotype. This chain uses TRBV28 with TRBJ2-1; 12 bases are shared with TRBD2. Germline CDR1 reads MDHEN; CDR2 reads SYDVKM. V was pared by 6 bases and J by 4 bases, with 7 bases of the junction left unmatched. This CDR3 comprises 16 residues. DNA of the CDR3: TGTGCCAGCAGCAGCCGACTAGCGGGAGATTACAATGAGCAGTTCTTC. Translation gives CASSSRLAGDYNEQFF.

This rearrangement joins TRBV6-5 to TRBJ2-7, with 7 positions matching TRBD1. Germline CDR1 is MNHEY and CDR2 is SVGAGI. With V trimmed by 6 bases and J by 2 bases, 10 bases remained unmatched. The CDR3 has 15 amino acids. CDR3 bases: TGTGCCAGCAGCCTCGGGGCAGGGGGAACCTACGAGCAGTACTTC. This gives the protein CASSLGAGGTYEQYF.

The chain joins TRBV5-1 to TRBJ2-1, with D tentatively TRBD2 (5 bases). The CDR3 extends over 16 amino acids. Trimming cost V 4 bases and J 0 bases, with 14 bases left between them. The germline V gene encodes CDR1 SGHRS and CDR2 YFSETQ. The CDR3 DNA follows: TGCGCCAGCAGCCCCGGCCGGAGGCTCTCCTACAATGAGCAGTTCTTC. Translation gives CASSPGRRLSYNEQFF.

The J gene is TRBJ2-5, the V gene TRBV30; D is possibly TRBD1 (6 bases). Germline-derived CDR1 and CDR2 are GTSNPN and SVGIG (reference sequence). Trimming left V 2 bases short and J 5 bases short, with 12 bases between. The CDR3 is 13 amino acids. This CDR3 is CAWSLQGSETQYF. In nucleotides, the CDR3 is TGTGCCTGGAGTCTCCAGGGGAGCGAGACCCAGTACTTC.

V is TRBV6-2 or TRBV6-3 and J is TRBJ2-7; 7 bases are a match to TRBD2. V shed 7 bases and J 9 bases; nucleotides not matched to a gene: 12. This CDR3 is 13 amino acids long. Looked up from germline, CDR1 is MNHEY and CDR2 is SVGEGT. CDR3 sequence: CASNTPREGGQYF. The DNA of the CDR3 is TGTGCCAGCAACACACCGAGGGAGGGAGGGCAGTACTTC.

This chain links TRBV11-2 with TRBJ2-1; TRBD2 agrees at 8 bases. This CDR3 has 14 residues. Trimming cost V 0 bases and J 15 bases; bases outside gene matches: 10. The germline V gene has CDR1 SGHAT and CDR2 FQNNGV. CDR3 loop: CASSLDMASGHPFF. Here the CDR3 DNA reads TGTGCCAGCAGCTTAGATATGGCTAGCGGGCATCCGTTCTTC.

This clonotype is a singleton in its sample. The chain couples TRBV9 to TRBJ2-1; D gene unclear. The V end lost 0 bases, the J end lost 4 bases, and 5 bases lay between the germline ends. Germline V CDR1 and CDR2: SGDLS, YYNGEE. This CDR3 is 13 amino acids long. CDR3: CASSVALYNEQFF. CDR3 sequence (DNA): TGTGCCAGCAGCGTAGCCTTGTACAATGAGCAGTTCTTC.

This clonotype was found a few times. The CDR3 sequence: CSAGTDETQYF. As DNA, the CDR3 is TGCAGCGCCGGGACAGATGAGACCCAGTACTTC. The chain employs TRBV29-1 and TRBJ2-5, with 7 bases that match TRBD1. Per the germline V gene, CDR1 is SQVTM and CDR2 is ANQGSEA. Trimming took 7 bases from V and 5 from J; bases not matched to a gene: 4. There are 11 residues in the CDR3.